The present entry profiles one T cell receptor (beta chain) with its context. Germline CDR1 and CDR2: SGHVS and FNYEAQ. This CDR3 is built from 14 residues. Trimming left V 1 base short and J 8 bases short, with 14 bases between. As to treatment: about 20 received Ad26.COV2.S at low or high dose, single or two shots; about 5 received placebo; per-sample allocation not given. Following the first vaccine or placebo injection, samples were taken on day 63. These data are taken from a study of Ad26.COV2.S vaccination and SARS-CoV-2 variants. Across the study: Ad26.COV2.S, an intramuscular injection, was given once or twice 56 days apart.

The protocol was immunoSEQ multiplex PCR, while the TCRdb copy is restricted to in-frame clones and leaves out a portion. Of about 320,000 clones detected, 86% appear once; the ten largest clones hold around 2%. This chain links TRBV7-6 with TRBJ1-2; D call uncertain. The sequencing used peripheral blood, collected in a trial of Ad26.COV2.S vaccine versus placebo. The origin of this receptor is a person aged 18-65 years who received the Ad26.COV2.S COVID-19 vaccine or a placebo. Here the CDR3 DNA reads TGTGCCAGCAGCTTAGGCAAAGTCTCTGAGGGCTACACCTTC. This translates into CASSLGKVSEGYTF.